The 14 T cell receptor beta chains listed next were all sequenced from one sample in a study of shared clonotypes between healthy human individuals. Sequencing used immunoSEQ multiplex PCR; TCRdb keeps in-frame clones, though not all of them. The sample has about 1,500,000 clones; approximately 96% are singletons. The specimen was naive CD4+ T cells sorted from blood. As for subset: CD45RA+ positively selected. These TCRs come from a young man in good health.

A word on this clone: The identical CDR3 is also encoded by other nucleotide sequences in the sample. The genes are TRBV5-5 and TRBJ2-7; 9 positions match TRBD2. This CDR3 contains 13 residues. Germline-derived CDR1 and CDR2 are SGHKS and YYEKEE (reference sequence). V shed 4 bases and J 2 bases; nucleotides not matched to a gene: 1. The CDR3 DNA is TGTGCCAGCAGCCTAGCGGGACCCTACGAGCAGTACTTC. This translates into CASSLAGPYEQYF.

The J gene is TRBJ2-3, the V gene TRBV7-2, with a tentative D call TRBD2 (5 bases). Germline CDR1 SGHTA, CDR2 FQGNSA. With 0 bases removed from V and 0 bases from J, the gap between germline ends came to 10 bases. The CDR3 consists of 16 residues. The CDR3 sequence: CASSLARVTSTDTQYF. CDR3 sequence (DNA): TGTGCCAGCAGCTTAGCGAGGGTGACCAGCACAGATACGCAGTATTTT.

Concerning this clone itself: This same CDR3 is encoded by further DNA sequences in the sample. V gene TRBV11-2 combines with J gene TRBJ2-2, with D perhaps matching TRBD2 (5 bases). CDR1 SGHAT and CDR2 FQNNGV come from the germline V gene. The length of the CDR3 is 14 residues. The V end lost 3 bases, the J end lost 2 bases, and 7 bases lay between the germline ends. The CDR3 DNA reads as TGTGCCAGCAGCTTCGGAGGAAACACCGGGGAGCTGTTTTTT. Amino acid sequence: CASSFGGNTGELFF.

The chain is built from TRBV6-6 and TRBJ2-2; D is unclear. Trimming left V 0 bases short and J 2 bases short, with 4 bases between. The CDR3 spans 14 residues. CDR1 is MNHNY and CDR2 is SVGAGI in the germline V gene (reference sequence). CDR3 DNA sequence: TGTGCCAGCAGTTACTCCTTAAACACCGGGGAGCTGTTTTTT. It specifies CASSYSLNTGELFF.

The rearrangement links TRBV28 to TRBJ2-7; D is possibly TRBD2 (5 bases). The CDR3 spans 13 residues. Germline V lookup: CDR1 MDHEN, CDR2 SYDVKM. V shed 6 bases and J shed 3 bases, with 12 bases lying between them. The CDR3 nucleotides are TGTGCCAGCAGAGAAGGACTCCACTACGAGCAGTACTTC. Translated: CASREGLHYEQYF.

V gene TRBV5-1 combines with J gene TRBJ2-2, with a tentative D call TRBD2 (6 bases). Germline lookup yields CDR1 SGHRS and CDR2 YFSETQ. Trimming left V 0 bases short and J 6 bases short, with 9 bases between. This CDR3 has 14 amino acids. The CDR3 bases are TGCGCCAGCAGCTTGGCATGGGAGGCCGGGGAGCTGTTTTTT. This gives the protein CASSLAWEAGELFF.

This chain connects TRBV7-8 to TRBJ1-1, with a tentative D call TRBD1 (6 bases). V was pared by 5 bases and J by 5 bases, with 15 bases between. The CDR3 contains 14 residues. Germline loops: CDR1 SGHVS, CDR2 FQNEAQ. DNA for the CDR3: TGTGCCAGCAGCCCGGGGGGGGCGCGGACTGAAGCTTTCTTT. Protein product: CASSPGGARTEAFF.

The chain uses TRBV6-1 and TRBJ2-7, with TRBD1 matching 9 bases. The CDR3 runs 15 residues. In germline, CDR1 is MNHNS, CDR2 SASEGT. V shed 2 bases and J 2 bases; nucleotides not matched to a gene: 4. The CDR3 sequence: CASSEYRGRTYEQYF. CDR3 nucleotides: TGTGCCAGCAGTGAATACAGGGGGCGGACCTACGAGCAGTACTTC.

The chain joins TRBV2 to TRBJ2-1, with 8 bases aligning to TRBD2. V trimming: 5 bases; J trimming: 4 bases; junction bases outside the gene matches: 7. The CDR3 has 15 residues. Per the germline V gene, CDR1 is SNHLY and CDR2 is FYNNEI. As DNA, the CDR3 is TGTGCCAGCAGTCCTGGACTAGCTCGGTACAATGAGCAGTTCTTC. Its translation: CASSPGLARYNEQFF.

Comments on this clone: This specimen includes other DNA sequences encoding the same CDR3. CDR3 sequence reads: CASSEGGGADTQYF. The CDR3 DNA reads as TGTGCCAGCAGTGAAGGAGGGGGCGCAGATACGCAGTATTTT. The V call is TRBV6-1, the J call TRBJ2-3; 7 nucleotides match TRBD1. This CDR3 has 14 residues. Unmatched junction bases numbered 2, after V lost 1 base and J lost 4 bases. Germline V gene data show CDR1 as MNHNS and CDR2 as SASEGT.

The rearrangement uses TRBV27 and TRBJ2-7, with 9 bases aligning to TRBD2. Germline trimming cut 3 bases from V and 0 bases from J; bases unmatched to any gene: 21. The CDR3 covers 21 residues. Looked up from germline, CDR1 is MNHEY and CDR2 is SMNVEV (reference sequence). CDR3 amino acids: CASSFFRRGGSGSESSYEQYF. The CDR3, as DNA: TGTGCCAGCAGTTTTTTTAGAAGAGGGGGTAGCGGGAGCGAAAGCTCCTACGAGCAGTACTTC.

The chain carries TRBV15 and TRBJ2-4; a weak D match, TRBD1 (6 bases). Trimming took off 2 bases at V and 1 base at J, with 12 bases between the two ends. Germline V gene sequence: CDR1 LNHNV, CDR2 YYDKDF (reference sequence). The CDR3 is 16 amino acids. This chain's CDR3 is CATSRNREIAKNIQYF. The DNA of the CDR3 is TGTGCCACCAGCAGAAACAGGGAGATCGCCAAAAACATTCAGTACTTC.

This CDR3 reads CASSQTTGFYEQYF. The DNA of the CDR3 is TGCGCCAGCAGCCAAACAACAGGGTTCTACGAGCAGTACTTC. This rearrangement joins TRBV5-1 to TRBJ2-7; D might be TRBD1 (6 bases). V shed 4 bases and J shed 3 bases, with 14 bases lying between them. This CDR3 region has 14 residues. Germline-derived CDR1 and CDR2 are SGHRS and YFSETQ.

This chain links TRBV19 with TRBJ1-5; D gene uncertain. V lost 4 bases to trimming and J lost 7 bases, with 8 bases between them. The CDR3 spans 12 residues. Germline V gene data show CDR1 as LNHDA and CDR2 as SQIVND (reference sequence). This CDR3 is CASSNLGQPQHF. CDR3 nucleotides: TGTGCCAGTAGTAACCTTGGACAGCCCCAGCATTTT.